This T cell receptor beta chain was observed in a study of T cells in Graves' hyperthyroidism and ophthalmopathy. This clonotype has more than one count but fewer than ten. Newly diagnosed hyperthyroidism patients aged 18 to 65 years had disease lasting under 2 months. Thyroid ultrasound and orbital computed tomography, with clinical symptoms and serum thyroxine and TRAb, informed diagnoses. Any symptoms of ophthalmopathy came after the first hyperthyroidism diagnosis, from which the blood sample dates. The investigators amplified TCR beta CDR3 regions from RNA transcripts. In the first-round RT-PCR of the TCR CDR3, the HTBI primer set was used. Each CDR3 protein gets one entry after TCRdb re-called the multiplex PCR reads with MiXCR. The sample lists around 250,000 distinct CDR3 sequences, about 14% occurring once. This receptor was taken from a woman aged 40 to 55 with Graves' hyperthyroidism that later progressed to Graves' ophthalmopathy. The sequencing input was blood.

CDR3 sequence reads: CASSLSMRQSSTFSYEQYF. CDR3 nucleotides: TGTGCCAGCAGTTTATCGATGAGACAGTCGTCGACTTTTTCCTACGAGCAGTACTTC. The rearrangement joins TRBV27 to TRBJ2-7, with a weak D call TRBD1 (5 bases). The CDR3 extends over 19 amino acids. The V and J ends lost 0 bases and 1 base respectively, with 22 bases between them. Germline CDR1 and CDR2: MNHEY and SMNVEV (reference sequence).